The 10 T cell receptor beta chains below come from one sample, sequenced in a study of OX40 agonist ivuxolimab in advanced cancers. Data came from immunoSEQ multiplex PCR; TCRdb stores just in-frame clones and leaves some out. The sample includes 65,000 to 75,000 clones, approximately 81% of them seen just once. Sample: CD4+ or CD8+ T cells sorted from blood, taken in a trial of the OX40 agonist ivuxolimab. These receptor sequences come from an adult with an advanced solid tumor such as melanoma, head and neck, liver or kidney cancer.

The count of this clone is one. The chain couples TRBV5-4 to TRBJ2-1; 9 nucleotides agree with TRBD2. The CDR3 is 16 residues long. The trim removed 5 bases at V and 3 bases at J, leaving 9 bases unmatched. Germline loops: CDR1 SGHNT, CDR2 YYREEE (reference sequence). The CDR3 region is CASSFPTSGSYNEQFF. The CDR3 nucleotides read TGTGCCAGCAGTTTTCCGACTAGCGGTAGCTACAATGAGCAGTTCTTC.

This rearrangement joins TRBV28 to TRBJ2-3; D is unclear. Trimming pared 8 bases from V and 4 bases from J, leaving 10 bases between. Germline V gene sequence: CDR1 MDHEN, CDR2 SYDVKM. There are 12 residues in the CDR3. The CDR3 region has the DNA TGTGCCAGCGGTTGGACGGCAGATACGCAGTATTTT. This gives the protein CASGWTADTQYF.

In its sample, this clone was seen once. The chain couples TRBV15 to TRBJ2-1, with unresolved D. The CDR3 covers 14 residues. Per germline, CDR1 LNHNV and CDR2 YYDKDF (reference sequence). The V gene lost 0 bases and the J gene lost 6 bases, with 9 bases spanning the gap. CDR3 in DNA: TGTGCCACCAGCAGAGATTCAGTTTTCAATGAGCAGTTCTTC. It yields the protein CATSRDSVFNEQFF.

The V and J genes are TRBV28 and TRBJ1-1; 9 bases agree with TRBD1. Trimming removed 3 bases from V and 1 base from J; junction bases left unmatched: 3. From germline, CDR1 is MDHEN and CDR2 SYDVKM. The CDR3 has 15 amino acids. CDR3 sequence reads: CASSFMGQGNTEAFF. CDR3 nucleotide sequence: TGTGCCAGCAGTTTTATGGGACAGGGGAACACTGAAGCTTTCTTT.

The chain carries TRBV28 and TRBJ2-3, with D unresolved. Trimming took 7 bases from V and 6 from J, leaving 11 bases between them. Germline CDR1 MDHEN, CDR2 SYDVKM. The CDR3 length is 12 residues. The chain's CDR3 is CASTSPKDTQYF. DNA of the CDR3: TGTGCCAGCACAAGTCCCAAGGATACGCAGTATTTT. The full variable domain, rest sourced from reference TRBV28 and TRBJ2-3, is DVKVTQSSRYLVKRTGEKVFLECVQDMDHENMFWYRQDPGLGLRLIYFSYDVKMKEKGDIPEGYSVSREKKERFSLILESASTNQTSMYLCASTSPKDTQYFGPGTRLTVL.

The chain carries TRBV6-6 and TRBJ2-3; D unresolved. V shed 8 bases and J shed 2 bases, with 14 bases lying between them. Germline values: CDR1 MNHNY, CDR2 SVGAGI (reference sequence). The CDR3 length is 14 residues. The CDR3 nucleotides read TGTGCCAGCTCCCCCCGCCTATACACAGATACGCAGTATTTT. This translates into CASSPRLYTDTQYF.

This chain connects TRBV2 to TRBJ2-3; maybe TRBD2 (6 bases). This CDR3 is built from 15 residues. With 7 bases removed from V and 2 bases from J, the gap between germline ends came to 16 bases. The germline gives CDR1 SNHLY, CDR2 FYNNEI. The CDR3 loop is CASTTSWTITDTQYF. CDR3 nucleotide sequence: TGTGCCAGCACCACTAGCTGGACTATCACAGATACGCAGTATTTT.

The chain recombines TRBV10-3 with TRBJ1-3; D remains ambiguous. Germline CDR1 is ENHRY and CDR2 is SYGVKD. The V and J ends lost 2 bases and 0 bases respectively, with 11 bases between them. CDR3 length: 16 residues. The CDR3 protein is CAISEPGRYSGNTIYF. CDR3 coding DNA: TGTGCCATCAGTGAGCCTGGACGGTACTCTGGAAACACCATATATTTT.

On this clone itself: Mismatch with germline at one junction end may stem from a read error. The J gene is TRBJ2-5, the V gene TRBV19; TRBD1 matches 8 bases. There are 15 residues in the CDR3. Germline V gene sequence: CDR1 LNHDA, CDR2 SQIVND (reference sequence). The CDR3 loop is CASSPATGGQGTQYF. CDR3 DNA sequence: TGTGCCAGTAGTCCGGCCACAGGGGGGCAAGGGACCCAGTACTTC.

The chain couples TRBV28 to TRBJ2-1, with D possibly TRBD2 on 5 matching bases. Germline assignment: CDR1 MDHEN and CDR2 SYDVKM. V was trimmed by 6 bases and J by 1 base, leaving 10 bases between them. The CDR3 consists of 14 residues. The CDR3 coding sequence is TGTGCCAGCAGGGGAGCCCTTTCCTACAATGAGCAGTTCTTC. Residues: CASRGALSYNEQFF.